One sample yielded the 19 T cell receptor beta chains listed below, sequenced in a study of memory CD4+ T cells and cytomegalovirus serostatus. The sort gate was single viable CD3+CD4+CD8-CD45RO+ cells for memory CD4+ T cells. Assay used: immunoSEQ multiplex PCR; TCRdb lists only in-frame clones, some missing. The repertoire has around 50,000 clones, around 80% of them found once; the top ten carry about 0.64%. Sequenced input: memory CD4+ T cells from blood. The origin of the receptors is an adult in good health and CMV-seronegative.

The chain links TRBV27 to TRBJ1-1; D gene uncertain. V was cut by 5 bases and J by 6 bases, with 16 bases left in between. The CDR3 consists of 14 residues. The germline V gene has CDR1 MNHEY and CDR2 SMNVEV (reference sequence). The CDR3 coding sequence is TGTGCCAGCAGTCCCGGGAGAGTCGGGGCTGAAGCTTTCTTT. Its translation is CASSPGRVGAEAFF.

This chain joins TRBV18 and TRBJ2-7, with a tentative D call TRBD2 (6 bases). The CDR3 contains 15 residues. V was pared by 3 bases and J by 3 bases, with 15 bases between. Per germline, CDR1 KGHSH and CDR2 LQKENI. Here the CDR3 DNA reads TGTGCCAGCTCACCTCAAACGGGAGTGCTCTACGAGCAGTACTTC. Protein: CASSPQTGVLYEQYF.

V is TRBV27 and J is TRBJ2-5; maybe TRBD1 (5 bases). This CDR3 comprises 12 residues. The germline V gene encodes CDR1 MNHEY and CDR2 SMNVEV (reference sequence). V was cut by 2 bases and J by 7 bases, with 8 bases left in between. The CDR3 is CASSLRGGTQYF. The CDR3 nucleotides are TGTGCCAGCAGTTTAAGGGGTGGGACCCAGTACTTC.

The sample holds one count of this clone. The chain carries TRBV6-4 and TRBJ2-1; 10 bases fit TRBD2. Germline CDR1 MRHNA, CDR2 SNTAGT. This CDR3 region has 19 residues. J gave up 0 bases and V 7 bases, and 15 bases lay outside the gene matches. For the CDR3, the DNA is TGTGCCAGCATTATGATTCTAGCGGGGGACAAAAGCTCCTACAATGAGCAGTTCTTC. Translated, it gives CASIMILAGDKSSYNEQFF.

The chain carries TRBV7-9 and TRBJ2-7, with unresolved D. Germline-derived CDR1 and CDR2 are SEHNR and FQNEAQ (reference sequence). V was shortened by 4 bases and J by 3 bases, with 4 bases between the two germline ends. The CDR3 length is 11 residues. CDR3 DNA: TGTGCCAGCAGCTCCTACTACGAGCAGTACTTC. Protein sequence: CASSSYYEQYF.

A few counts support this clone. The chain has TRBV29-1 and TRBJ2-7; a possible D gene is TRBD1 (6 bases). Germline CDR1 is SQVTM and CDR2 is ANQGSEA. The CDR3 has 15 residues. Trimming removed 3 bases at V and 3 bases at J, with 18 bases between. The CDR3 spells CSVDTGTVGNYEQYF. The CDR3 bases are TGCAGCGTTGATACAGGGACGGTTGGGAACTACGAGCAGTACTTC.

The chain carries TRBV19 and TRBJ2-7; 10 bases match TRBD2. The germline V gene encodes CDR1 LNHDA and CDR2 SQIVND (reference sequence). V lost 1 base, J lost 3 bases, and 0 bases stayed unmatched. The CDR3 loop spans 14 amino acids. DNA of the CDR3: TGTGCCAGTAGTATAGCTAGCGGGAGCTACGAGCAGTACTTC. The encoded protein is CASSIASGSYEQYF.

This clone appeared a few times. The V call is TRBV7-3, the J call TRBJ2-1; 7 bases are shared with TRBD2. With 2 bases clipped from V and 7 bases from J, the junction kept 11 bases outside the gene matches. The length of the CDR3 is 16 residues. CDR1 SGHTA and CDR2 FQGTGA come from the germline V gene. CDR3 nucleotides: TGTGCCAGCAGCTTACGGTTCGGACTAGATAGGAATGAGCAGTTCTTC. Encoded protein: CASSLRFGLDRNEQFF. The full variable domain, its missing parts supplied by reference TRBV7-3 and TRBJ2-1, is GAGVSQTPSNKVTEKGKYVELRCDPISGHTALYWYRQSLGQGPEFLIYFQGTGAADDSGLPNDRFFAVRPEGSVSTLKIQRTERGDSAVYLCASSLRFGLDRNEQFFGPGTRLTVL.

The J gene is TRBJ1-1, the V gene TRBV5-4; D gene unclear. This CDR3 is 13 amino acids long. The ends were cut back, 0 bases at V and 7 bases at J, with 10 bases in the middle. In germline, CDR1 is SGHNT, CDR2 YYREEE (reference sequence). The CDR3 reads CASSLARSGEAFF. Written as DNA, the CDR3 is TGTGCCAGCAGCTTGGCTCGGTCAGGTGAAGCTTTCTTT.

This rearrangement joins TRBV28 to TRBJ2-5; 14 bases fit TRBD2. The ends lost 4 bases at V and 5 bases at J; junction bases unmatched: 6. The V gene's germline CDR1 is MDHEN and CDR2 SYDVKM. CDR3 length equals 16 residues. The CDR3 region is CASSSTTSGRGETQYF. The CDR3 region has the DNA TGTGCCAGCAGTTCCACGACTAGCGGGAGGGGGGAGACCCAGTACTTC.

The chain carries TRBV28 and TRBJ2-1, with 9 bases fitting TRBD1. The V segment lost 3 bases and the J segment 5 bases; nucleotides outside the gene matches: 5. CDR1 is MDHEN, CDR2 SYDVKM, per germline. The CDR3 has 15 residues. CDR3 in DNA: TGTGCCAGCAGTTTGACAGGGGGGGTAAACAATGAGCAGTTCTTC. Its protein product is CASSLTGGVNNEQFF.

The CDR3 loop reads CASSTSGRTGELFF. The CDR3, as DNA: TGTGCCAGTAGTACTAGCGGGAGGACCGGGGAGCTGTTTTTT. The V and J genes are TRBV19 and TRBJ2-2; 11 bases match TRBD2. CDR3 length: 14 amino acids. CDR1 is LNHDA and CDR2 is SQIVND in the germline V gene (reference sequence). J lost 5 bases, V lost 4 bases, and 0 bases had no gene match. Supplemented by reference TRBV19 and TRBJ2-2, the full variable domain reads DGGITQSPKYLFRKEGQNVTLSCEQNLNHDAMYWYRQDPGQGLRLIYYSQIVNDFQKGDIAEGYSVSREKKESFPLTVTSAQKNPTAFYLCASSTSGRTGELFFGEGSRLTVL.

This chain links TRBV30 with TRBJ2-1, with D tentatively TRBD1 (6 bases). V was shortened by 4 bases and J by 4 bases, with 14 bases between the two germline ends. The length of the CDR3 is 14 residues. CDR1 and CDR2 from the germline V gene are GTSNPN and SVGIG (reference sequence). This CDR3 is CAWTKQGVYNEQFF. In DNA, the CDR3 is TGTGCCTGGACGAAACAGGGTGTTTACAATGAGCAGTTCTTC.

The chain has TRBV2 and TRBJ2-1; 8 bases map to TRBD2. Germline CDR1 and CDR2: SNHLY and FYNNEI. V lost 2 bases and J lost 7; bases outside the gene matches: 19. The CDR3 spans 19 residues. DNA of the CDR3: TGTGCCAGCAGTGAATTGGCCCCAAGGCGAGCGGGAGTATTGAATGAGCAGTTCTTC. This sequence encodes CASSELAPRRAGVLNEQFF.

The gene calls are TRBV6-5 and TRBJ1-1; D not resolved. Germline loops: CDR1 MNHEY, CDR2 SVGAGI. The CDR3 sequence is 16 residues long. V lost 0 bases and J 3 bases, leaving 14 bases between the germline ends. DNA for the CDR3: TGTGCCAGCAGTTACTCGCAGAAGGGCCGGTACACTGAAGCTTTCTTT. This translates into CASSYSQKGRYTEAFF.

This clone counts as medium-sized. V usage is TRBV4-1 and J usage is TRBJ2-7; 7 bases are shared with TRBD1. The CDR3 runs to 15 residues. Germline V CDR1 and CDR2: MGHRA, YSYEKL. Trimming at V came to 2 bases and at J to 2 bases, leaving 6 bases not matched to a gene. Here the CDR3 reads CASSQLRQGPYEQYF. The CDR3 nucleotides are TGCGCCAGCAGCCAACTCCGACAGGGCCCCTACGAGCAGTACTTC.

The chain carries TRBV15 and TRBJ2-3, with 7 positions matching TRBD2. J was trimmed by 5 bases and V by 3 bases; bases with no gene match: 2. The CDR3 spans 13 residues. Germline CDR1 reads LNHNV; CDR2 reads YYDKDF (reference sequence). The CDR3 coding sequence is TGTGCCACCAGCAGTGGGGGGGTAGATACGCAGTATTTT. It encodes CATSSGGVDTQYF.

This clone was counted between two and nine times. The CDR3 region has the DNA TGTGCCACCTCTAGCGGGAGGTCCTACGAGCAGTACTTC. Translating it yields CATSSGRSYEQYF. This chain links TRBV10-3 with TRBJ2-7; TRBD2 matches at 11 bases. Germline V gene lookup returns CDR1 ENHRY and CDR2 SYGVKD. The CDR3 totals 13 residues. The J segment lost 1 base and the V segment lost 10 bases, leaving 3 bases of the junction unmatched.

This clone was observed a few times. This chain joins TRBV14 and TRBJ1-1, with 7 nucleotides matching TRBD1. Germline values: CDR1 SGHDN, CDR2 FVKESK. The junction had 6 bases not matched to a gene; V was cut back by 4 bases and J by 1 base. This CDR3 is 15 amino acids long. In DNA, the CDR3 is TGTGCCAGCAGCCTCAGGACAGGTCGGAACACTGAAGCTTTCTTT. It yields the protein CASSLRTGRNTEAFF.